Listed here are 20 T cell receptor beta chains from one sample, sequenced in a study of pediatric ulcerative colitis. Profiling relied on immunoSEQ multiplex PCR, and the TCRdb table lists in-frame clones only, not all of them. Seen here are around 68,000 clones, 75% to 85% observed once, and the top ten hold roughly 5.4%. The sequencing input was blood. The origin of the receptors is a boy younger than 18 with moderate ulcerative colitis.

The V call is TRBV7-2, the J call TRBJ1-1; a weak D match, TRBD1 (5 bases). The germline V and J ends were trimmed by 5 bases and 3 bases, with 13 bases remaining between them. The V gene's germline CDR1 is SGHTA and CDR2 FQGNSA. The CDR3 has 14 residues. The CDR3 is CASSARWGDTEAFF. As DNA, the CDR3 is TGTGCCAGCAGCGCCCGCTGGGGGGACACTGAAGCTTTCTTT. Together with reference TRBV7-2 and TRBJ1-1, the CDR3 gives the full variable domain: GAGVSQSPSNKVTEKGKDVELRCDPISGHTALYWYRQSLGQGLEFLIYFQGNSAPDKSGLPSDRFSAERTGGSVSTLTIQRTQQEDSAVYLCASSARWGDTEAFFGQGTRLTVV.

V gene TRBV5-1 combines with J gene TRBJ2-3; D not resolved. The CDR3 sequence is 12 residues long. Trimming shortened V by 3 bases and J by 0 bases, and 2 bases separated the two germline ends. CDR1 and CDR2 (germline): SGHRS, YFSETQ. The chain's CDR3 is CASSYSTDTQYF. CDR3 in DNA: TGCGCCAGCAGCTATAGCACAGATACGCAGTATTTT.

The chain has TRBV29-1 and TRBJ1-5; no firm D call. Germline V gene sequence: CDR1 SQVTM, CDR2 ANQGSEA. Trimming left V 7 bases short and J 5 bases short, with 9 bases between. The CDR3 sequence is 11 residues long. The DNA for the CDR3 is TGCAGCGGCGGGAGCCATCAGCCCCAGCATTTT. It encodes CSGGSHQPQHF.

Here the CDR3 DNA reads TGTGCCAGCAGCCTGCAGACTAGCGGGGGAAAGGAGACCCAGTACTTC. It specifies CASSLQTSGGKETQYF. The V and J genes are TRBV5-5 and TRBJ2-5; 12 positions agree with TRBD2. The CDR3 runs to 16 residues. CDR1 is SGHKS and CDR2 is YYEKEE in the germline V gene (reference sequence). V shed 4 bases, J shed 5 bases, and the junction held 9 bases outside the gene matches.

In nucleotides, the CDR3 is TGTGCCAGCCGAGCCCCACTTCACAATGAGCAGTTCTTC. This codes for CASRAPLHNEQFF. This chain links TRBV6-6 with TRBJ2-1; D is undetermined. In germline, CDR1 is MNHNY, CDR2 SVGAGI (reference sequence). V shed 8 bases and J shed 5 bases, with 13 bases lying between them. The CDR3 spans 13 residues.

The chain uses TRBV27 and TRBJ2-5; TRBD2 matches at 7 bases. CDR1 and CDR2 from the germline V gene are MNHEY and SMNVEV (reference sequence). V lost 8 bases to trimming and J lost 5 bases; unmatched junction nucleotides: 17. CDR3 length: 16 residues. The CDR3 loop reads CASQEVGGPFSETQYF. CDR3 DNA sequence: TGTGCCAGCCAGGAGGTGGGAGGGCCGTTTTCGGAGACCCAGTACTTC.

The chain is built from TRBV18 and TRBJ1-1; no firm D call. This CDR3 comprises 14 residues. Trimming took 6 bases from V and 1 from J, leaving 12 bases between them. Germline loops: CDR1 KGHSH, CDR2 LQKENI. CDR3 bases: TGTGCCAGCTCTCCCCAAGCACCGAACACTGAAGCTTTCTTT. Its translation: CASSPQAPNTEAFF.

V is TRBV6-5 and J is TRBJ1-4; D not certain. Per the germline V gene, CDR1 is MNHEY and CDR2 is SVGAGI. V was clipped by 2 bases and J by 11 bases, with 15 bases between them. The CDR3 consists of 14 residues. CDR3 DNA: TGTGCCAGCAGTTACGGTCCCAGGATAGAGAAACTGTTTTTT. Its protein is CASSYGPRIEKLFF.

In the case of this clone: A junction boundary mismatches the germline segment, possibly from a read error. V is TRBV5-4 and J is TRBJ1-1, with TRBD1 matching over 7 bases. Germline CDR1 is SGHNT and CDR2 is YYREEE (reference sequence). The CDR3 has 16 amino acids. The CDR3, as DNA: TGCGCCAGCAGCCAAGATCCAAGACAGGGTGTGACTGAAGCTTTCTTT. Translated: CASSQDPRQGVTEAFF.

The chain has TRBV18 and TRBJ2-3; D not certain. Germline values: CDR1 KGHSH, CDR2 LQKENI. CDR3 size: 12 residues. V was clipped by 5 bases and J by 0 bases, with 3 bases between them. The CDR3 DNA is TGTGCCAGCTCAACTAGCACAGATACGCAGTATTTT. Its translation: CASSTSTDTQYF.

V and J are TRBV4-1 and TRBJ1-6, with a possible D match to TRBD1 (5 bases). V was clipped by 3 bases and J by 5 bases, with 17 bases between them. Germline assignment: CDR1 MGHRA and CDR2 YSYEKL. The CDR3 sequence is 17 residues long. The CDR3 is CASSQPGWGRNNSPLHF. CDR3 coding DNA: TGCGCCAGCAGCCAGCCCGGTTGGGGGAGGAATAATTCACCCCTCCACTTT.

DNA for the CDR3: TGCGCCAGCAGCTTGTCTCCCGAATCCTACAATGAGCAGTTCTTC. Encoded protein: CASSLSPESYNEQFF. The rearrangement links TRBV5-1 to TRBJ2-1; D ambiguous. The V end was cut by 1 base, the J end by 1 base, with 9 bases between. The CDR3 has 15 residues. Per germline, CDR1 SGHRS and CDR2 YFSETQ.

This clone showed up just once. The rearrangement links TRBV19 to TRBJ2-1; 14 nucleotides align to TRBD2. The trim removed 5 bases at V and 6 bases at J, leaving 12 bases unmatched. The germline gives CDR1 LNHDA, CDR2 SQIVND (reference sequence). CDR3 length: 18 residues. Here the CDR3 DNA reads TGTGCCAGTAGTTCCAACTCGGGACTAGCGGGAGTCTTCAATGAGCAGTTCTTC. This encodes CASSSNSGLAGVFNEQFF.

The chain joins TRBV4-2 to TRBJ2-1; no definite D call. The CDR3 consists of 12 residues. Looked up from germline, CDR1 is LGHNA and CDR2 is YNFKEQ. Between the trimmed V and J ends, which lost 0 bases and 6 bases, there was a span of 3 bases. The CDR3 sequence is CASSQDGNEQFF. The CDR3 bases are TGTGCCAGCAGCCAAGATGGCAATGAGCAGTTCTTC.

This rearrangement joins TRBV9 to TRBJ1-1; D is unresolved. CDR1 is SGDLS and CDR2 is YYNGEE in the germline V gene. Trimming took off 4 bases at V and 0 bases at J, with 10 bases between the two ends. CDR3 length equals 14 residues. This chain's CDR3 is CASSPLLMNTEAFF. CDR3 in DNA: TGTGCCAGCAGCCCCTTATTGATGAACACTGAAGCTTTCTTT.

This chain uses TRBV5-4 with TRBJ1-2; D not certain. Germline V CDR1 and CDR2: SGHNT, YYREEE (reference sequence). CDR3 length: 12 amino acids. The V end was cut by 2 bases, the J end by 2 bases, with 4 bases between. CDR3 coding DNA: TGTGCCAGCAGCTTTGAGAACTATGGCTACACCTTC. Encoded protein: CASSFENYGYTF.

This clone was seen a single time. This chain links TRBV27 with TRBJ1-1; D is perhaps TRBD1 (6 bases). Germline V lookup: CDR1 MNHEY, CDR2 SMNVEV (reference sequence). The CDR3 has 13 residues. Trimming stripped 6 bases from V and 8 bases from J, with 16 bases between. The CDR3 protein is CASRPRRTVEAFF. The CDR3 bases are TGTGCCAGCAGACCTCGTAGGACAGTCGAAGCTTTCTTT.

The gene calls are TRBV4-1 and TRBJ1-2; D is perhaps TRBD1 (5 bases). This CDR3 region has 16 residues. Trimming pared 4 bases from V and 6 bases from J, leaving 21 bases between. Germline lookup yields CDR1 MGHRA and CDR2 YSYEKL. CDR3 coding DNA: TGCGCCAGCAGCCTACACCTAAGGGGACTTTTGGATGGCTACACCTTC. Protein: CASSLHLRGLLDGYTF.

This clone was recorded only once. V usage is TRBV29-1 and J usage is TRBJ2-2, with 8 nucleotides matching TRBD1. CDR3 length equals 15 residues. Germline CDR1 and CDR2: SQVTM and ANQGSEA. After removal of 4 bases from V and 4 bases from J, the junction contained 8 bases not matched to a gene. CDR3 in DNA: TGCAGCGTTGGGTCAGGGGGCGCGATCACCGGGGAGCTGTTTTTT. Its translation: CSVGSGGAITGELFF.

This chain uses TRBV5-4 with TRBJ1-1; D gene unclear. CDR1 SGHNT and CDR2 YYREEE come from the germline V gene (reference sequence). Deletions cut 3 bases from V and 8 bases from J, with 11 bases between. This CDR3 region has 12 residues. The CDR3 sequence: CASSWGRGEAFF. CDR3 sequence (DNA): TGTGCCAGCAGCTGGGGTCGGGGAGAAGCTTTCTTT.